This entry lists 12 T cell receptor beta chains sequenced from one sample in a study of shared clonotypes between healthy human individuals. CD45RO negativity and positive selection for CCR7 defined naive CD8 cells, a population that excluded terminally differentiated effector memory CD45RA+ cells. Measured with immunoSEQ multiplex PCR; TCRdb has only the in-frame clones, and not every one. The sample records about 820,000 clones, 80% to 95% being singletons. The sequenced sample was naive CD8+ T cells sorted from blood. The receptors were sampled from a man aged 25-40 years in good health.

CDR3 sequence: CASNYDLGALGYTF. The DNA for the CDR3 is TGTGCCAGCAACTATGACCTGGGGGCGCTTGGCTACACCTTC. The rearrangement uses TRBV28 and TRBJ1-2; possibly TRBD1 for D (6 bases). This CDR3 is 14 amino acids long. The germline gives CDR1 MDHEN, CDR2 SYDVKM. Deletions cut 7 bases from V and 7 bases from J, with 19 bases between.

This clone was observed a few times. CDR3 in amino acids: CSVAGADTGELFF. CDR3 coding DNA: TGCAGCGTTGCAGGGGCCGACACCGGGGAGCTGTTTTTT. The rearrangement joins TRBV29-1 to TRBJ2-2; D may be TRBD1 (6 bases). The V gene lost 4 bases and the J gene lost 3 bases, with 9 bases spanning the gap. The CDR3 runs to 13 residues. Germline loops: CDR1 SQVTM, CDR2 ANQGSEA.

V is TRBV5-4 and J is TRBJ1-1; the D is unclear. CDR1 SGHNT and CDR2 YYREEE come from the germline V gene (reference sequence). The CDR3 is made up of 12 amino acids. Trimming cost V 2 bases and J 2 bases, with 4 bases left between them. The CDR3: CASSLQNTEAFF. In DNA form, the CDR3 reads TGTGCCAGCAGCTTACAAAACACTGAAGCTTTCTTT.

The chain uses TRBV5-6 and TRBJ2-1; 8 positions match TRBD2. From germline, CDR1 is SGHDT and CDR2 YYEEEE. The CDR3 is 16 amino acids. V shed 1 base and J 4 bases; nucleotides not matched to a gene: 7. The CDR3 region is CASSLKVAGKYNEQFF. The CDR3 nucleotides are TGTGCCAGCAGCTTGAAGGTAGCGGGAAAGTACAATGAGCAGTTCTTC.

The chain employs TRBV16 and TRBJ2-7; D is perhaps TRBD1 (8 bases). The ends were cut back, 1 base at V and 2 bases at J, with 15 bases in the middle. Germline V gives CDR1 KGHSY, CDR2 FQNENV. The CDR3 runs to 16 residues. CDR3 protein: CASSQWTGRGPYEQYF. Here the CDR3 DNA reads TGTGCCAGCAGCCAATGGACAGGGAGGGGGCCCTACGAGCAGTACTTC.

This clone was seen just once. The rearrangement uses TRBV14 and TRBJ2-1; perhaps D is TRBD1 or TRBD2 (6 bases each). The CDR3 extends over 16 amino acids. Germline CDR1 reads SGHDN; CDR2 reads FVKESK. V lost 5 bases and J lost 2, with 16 bases in between. The chain's CDR3 is CASSFGGSGAYNEQFF. The CDR3 nucleotides read TGTGCCAGCAGCTTTGGAGGGTCAGGGGCCTACAATGAGCAGTTCTTC.

The chain links TRBV7-9 to TRBJ2-1; 9 bases line up with TRBD2. V shed 4 bases and J 4 bases; nucleotides not matched to a gene: 8. The CDR3 totals 16 residues. CDR1 is SEHNR and CDR2 is FQNEAQ in the germline V gene (reference sequence). The CDR3 spells CASSSRRTSVYNEQFF. The CDR3 DNA reads TGTGCCAGCAGCTCCAGAAGGACTAGCGTGTACAATGAGCAGTTCTTC.

V and J are TRBV10-1 and TRBJ2-1; 8 nucleotides agree with TRBD1. The CDR3 length is 14 residues. Germline V gives CDR1 WNHNN, CDR2 SYGVQD (reference sequence). Trimming at V came to 6 bases and at J to 6 bases, leaving 7 bases not matched to a gene. The CDR3 here is CASSPGGRGNEQFF. As DNA, the CDR3 is TGCGCCAGCAGCCCAGGGGGCAGGGGCAATGAGCAGTTCTTC.

V and J are TRBV28 and TRBJ1-1; TRBD1 might be the D (6 bases). Trimming took off 7 bases at V and 7 bases at J, with 10 bases between the two ends. In germline, CDR1 is MDHEN, CDR2 SYDVKM. The CDR3 loop spans 11 amino acids. The CDR3 spells CASIRGHEAFF. The CDR3 coding sequence is TGTGCCAGCATCAGGGGTCATGAAGCTTTCTTT. The complete variable domain, with remaining parts taken from reference TRBV28 and TRBJ1-1, reads DVKVTQSSRYLVKRTGEKVFLECVQDMDHENMFWYRQDPGLGLRLIYFSYDVKMKEKGDIPEGYSVSREKKERFSLILESASTNQTSMYLCASIRGHEAFFGQGTRLTVV.

A note on this clone: Within the sample, other DNA sequences also encode this same CDR3. The chain combines TRBV9 with TRBJ2-3, with D perhaps being TRBD1 or TRBD2 (5 bases each). Germline lookup yields CDR1 SGDLS and CDR2 YYNGEE. There are 10 residues in the CDR3. Trimming removed 7 bases from V and 6 bases from J, with 6 bases in between. In nucleotides, the CDR3 is TGTGCCAGCGGGGGTGATACGCAGTATTTT. Its protein is CASGGDTQYF.

This CDR3 is CASSLDPSSYNEQFF. The CDR3 bases are TGTGCCAGCAGTTTGGACCCGAGCTCCTACAATGAGCAGTTCTTC. The chain combines TRBV27 with TRBJ2-1, with D hard to call. The germline V gene has CDR1 MNHEY and CDR2 SMNVEV (reference sequence). Trimming took off 3 bases at V and 0 bases at J, with 9 bases between the two ends. The CDR3 runs 15 residues.

V usage is TRBV4-1 and J usage is TRBJ2-1, with 15 bases aligning to TRBD2. CDR3 size: 20 residues. Germline assignment: CDR1 MGHRA and CDR2 YSYEKL. The V segment lost 1 base and the J segment 3 bases; nucleotides outside the gene matches: 10. The CDR3 protein is CASSQVAGLAGGAGYNEQFF. The CDR3 DNA follows: TGCGCCAGCAGCCAAGTGGCGGGACTAGCGGGAGGAGCGGGCTACAATGAGCAGTTCTTC.